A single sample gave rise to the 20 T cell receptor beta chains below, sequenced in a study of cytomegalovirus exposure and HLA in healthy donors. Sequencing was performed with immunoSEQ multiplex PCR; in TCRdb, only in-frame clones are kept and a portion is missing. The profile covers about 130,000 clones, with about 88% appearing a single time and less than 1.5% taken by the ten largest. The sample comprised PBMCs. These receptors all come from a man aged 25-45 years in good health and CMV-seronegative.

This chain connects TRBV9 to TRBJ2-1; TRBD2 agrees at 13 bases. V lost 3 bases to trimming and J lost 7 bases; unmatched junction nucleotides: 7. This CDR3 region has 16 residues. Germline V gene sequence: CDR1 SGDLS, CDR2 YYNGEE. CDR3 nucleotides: TGTGCCAGCAGCGCTGAGGGACTAGCGGGAAGTAATGAGCAGTTCTTC. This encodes CASSAEGLAGSNEQFF. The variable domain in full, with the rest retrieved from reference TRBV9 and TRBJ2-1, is DSGVTQTPKHLITATGQRVTLRCSPRSGDLSVYWYQQSLDQGLQFLIQYYNGEERAKGNILERFSAQQFPDLHSELNLSSLELGDSALYFCASSAEGLAGSNEQFFGPGTRLTVL.

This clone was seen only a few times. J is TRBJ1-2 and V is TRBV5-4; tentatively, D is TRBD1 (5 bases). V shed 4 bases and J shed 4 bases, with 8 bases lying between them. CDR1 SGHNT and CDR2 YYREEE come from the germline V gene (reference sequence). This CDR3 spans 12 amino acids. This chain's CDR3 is CASSGGTYGYTF. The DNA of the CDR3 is TGTGCCAGCAGCGGGGGGACCTATGGCTACACCTTC.

In nucleotides, the CDR3 is TGCGCCAGCAGCTTCGGGACTAGCGGGAGCACCGGGGAGCTGTTTTTT. Its protein is CASSFGTSGSTGELFF. The rearrangement joins TRBV5-1 to TRBJ2-2; 14 positions agree with TRBD2. CDR3 length: 16 residues. CDR1 is SGHRS, CDR2 YFSETQ, per germline. V was pared by 2 bases and J by 4 bases, with 1 base of the junction left unmatched.

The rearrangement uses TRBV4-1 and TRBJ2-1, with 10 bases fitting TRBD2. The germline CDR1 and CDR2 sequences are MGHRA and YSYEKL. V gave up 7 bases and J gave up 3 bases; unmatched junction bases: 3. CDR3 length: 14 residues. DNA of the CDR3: TGCGCCAGCACCAGACTAGCGGGCTACAATGAGCAGTTCTTC. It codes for CASTRLAGYNEQFF.

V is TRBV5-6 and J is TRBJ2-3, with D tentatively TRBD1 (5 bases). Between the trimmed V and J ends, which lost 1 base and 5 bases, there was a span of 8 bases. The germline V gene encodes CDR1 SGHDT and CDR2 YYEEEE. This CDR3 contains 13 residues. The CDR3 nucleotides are TGTGCCAGCAGCTTGTTAAGGGGAGATACGCAGTATTTT. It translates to CASSLLRGDTQYF.

The CDR3 sequence is CASSPNRGPQPQHF. The CDR3 DNA reads as TGTGCCAGTAGCCCAAACAGGGGGCCCCAGCCCCAGCATTTT. V gene TRBV19 combines with J gene TRBJ1-5; 9 bases fit TRBD1. Trimming at V came to 6 bases and at J to 7 bases, leaving 7 bases not matched to a gene. Germline V gene data show CDR1 as LNHDA and CDR2 as SQIVND (reference sequence). There are 14 residues in the CDR3.

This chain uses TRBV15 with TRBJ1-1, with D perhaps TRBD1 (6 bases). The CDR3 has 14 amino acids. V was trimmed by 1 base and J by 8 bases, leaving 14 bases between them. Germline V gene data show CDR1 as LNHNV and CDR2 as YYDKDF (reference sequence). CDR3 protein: CATSRGRTDSEAFF. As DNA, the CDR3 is TGTGCCACCAGCAGAGGAAGGACAGATTCCGAAGCTTTCTTT.

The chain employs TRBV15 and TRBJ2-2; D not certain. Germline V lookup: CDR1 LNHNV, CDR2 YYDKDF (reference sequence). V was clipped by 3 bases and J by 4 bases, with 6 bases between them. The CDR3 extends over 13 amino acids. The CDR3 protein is CATSRASTGELFF. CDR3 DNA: TGTGCCACCAGCAGGGCCAGCACCGGGGAGCTGTTTTTT.

The CDR3, as DNA: TGCGCCAGCCGGACAGGGAGAGGCACCGGGGAGCTGTTTTTT. Protein: CASRTGRGTGELFF. The V gene is TRBV10-2, the J gene TRBJ2-2; 8 bases agree with TRBD1. The germline gives CDR1 WSHSY, CDR2 SAAADI. The junction had 6 bases not matched to a gene; V was cut back by 8 bases and J by 4 bases. The CDR3 is 14 residues long.

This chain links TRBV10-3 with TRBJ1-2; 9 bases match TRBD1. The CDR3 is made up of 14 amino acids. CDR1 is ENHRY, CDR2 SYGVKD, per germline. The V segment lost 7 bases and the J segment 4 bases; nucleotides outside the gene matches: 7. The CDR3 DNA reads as TGTGCCATCACGCCGGGACAGGGCTCCTATGGCTACACCTTC. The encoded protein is CAITPGQGSYGYTF.

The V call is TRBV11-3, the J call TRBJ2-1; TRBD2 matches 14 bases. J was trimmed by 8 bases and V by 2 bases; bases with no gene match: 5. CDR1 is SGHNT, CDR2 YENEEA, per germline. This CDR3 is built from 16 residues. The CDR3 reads CASSLPGTSGSDEQFF. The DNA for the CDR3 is TGTGCCAGCAGCTTACCGGGGACTAGCGGGAGCGATGAGCAGTTCTTC.

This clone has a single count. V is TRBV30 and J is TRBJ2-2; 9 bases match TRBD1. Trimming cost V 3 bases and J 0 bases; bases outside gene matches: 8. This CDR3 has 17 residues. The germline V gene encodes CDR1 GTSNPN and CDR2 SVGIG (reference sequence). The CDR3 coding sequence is TGTGCCTGGAGCAGGGGTACAGGGGGCGCGAACACCGGGGAGCTGTTTTTT. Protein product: CAWSRGTGGANTGELFF. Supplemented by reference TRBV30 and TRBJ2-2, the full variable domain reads SQTIHQWPATLVQPVGSPLSLECTVEGTSNPNLYWYRQAAGRGLQLLFYSVGIGQISSEVPQNLSASRPQDRQFILSSKKLLLSDSGFYLCAWSRGTGGANTGELFFGEGSRLTVL.

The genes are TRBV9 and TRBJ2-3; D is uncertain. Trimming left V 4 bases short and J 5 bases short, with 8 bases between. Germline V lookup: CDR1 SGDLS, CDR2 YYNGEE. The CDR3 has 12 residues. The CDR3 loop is CASSPARDTQYF. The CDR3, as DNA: TGTGCCAGCAGCCCCGCCAGAGATACGCAGTATTTT.

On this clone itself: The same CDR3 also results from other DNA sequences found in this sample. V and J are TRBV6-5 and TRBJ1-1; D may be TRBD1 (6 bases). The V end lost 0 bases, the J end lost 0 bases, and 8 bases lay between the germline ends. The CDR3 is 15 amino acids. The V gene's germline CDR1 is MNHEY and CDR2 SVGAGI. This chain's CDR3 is CASSYSGQMNTEAFF. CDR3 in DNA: TGTGCCAGCAGTTACTCGGGACAAATGAACACTGAAGCTTTCTTT.

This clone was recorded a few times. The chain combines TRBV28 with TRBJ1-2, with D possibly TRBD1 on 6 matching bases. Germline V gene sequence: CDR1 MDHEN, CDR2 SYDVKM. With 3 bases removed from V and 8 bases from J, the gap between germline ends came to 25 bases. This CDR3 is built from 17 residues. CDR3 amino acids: CASSLADTGRVTGGYTF. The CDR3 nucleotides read TGTGCCAGCAGTTTGGCCGACACAGGGAGAGTTACGGGAGGCTACACCTTC.

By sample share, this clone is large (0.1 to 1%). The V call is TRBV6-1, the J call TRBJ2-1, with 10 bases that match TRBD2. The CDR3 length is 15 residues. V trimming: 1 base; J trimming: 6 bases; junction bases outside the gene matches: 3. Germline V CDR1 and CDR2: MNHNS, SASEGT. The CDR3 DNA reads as TGTGCCAGCAGTGAAGAAGCGGGAGGGGGCAATGAGCAGTTCTTC. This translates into CASSEEAGGGNEQFF.

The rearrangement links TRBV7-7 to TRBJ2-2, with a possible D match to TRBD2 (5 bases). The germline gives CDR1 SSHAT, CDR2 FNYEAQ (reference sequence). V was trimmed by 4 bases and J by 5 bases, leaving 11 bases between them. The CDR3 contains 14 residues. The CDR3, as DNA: TGTGCCAGCAGCTCCCTCCGGGGAACCGGGGAGCTGTTTTTT. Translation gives CASSSLRGTGELFF.

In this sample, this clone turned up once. CDR3 DNA sequence: TGTGCCAGCAGTGATACCGGGACAGGGGGCGGAAATTGGAAAAAACTGTTTTTT. Protein: CASSDTGTGGGNWKKLFF. This chain joins TRBV6-1 and TRBJ1-4, with TRBD1 matching 12 bases. The CDR3 consists of 18 residues. CDR1 is MNHNS and CDR2 is SASEGT in the germline V gene. V lost 3 bases and J lost 9; bases outside the gene matches: 14.

The CDR3 sequence: CASSPTSANTGELFF. Written as DNA, the CDR3 is TGCGCCAGCAGCCCAACTAGCGCGAACACCGGGGAGCTGTTTTTT. The chain combines TRBV5-1 with TRBJ2-2, with TRBD2 identical over 7 bases. V was pared by 4 bases and J by 0 bases, with 3 bases of the junction left unmatched. The length of the CDR3 is 15 residues. The germline V gene has CDR1 SGHRS and CDR2 YFSETQ.

This chain's CDR3 is CASSSRGGSSYNEQFF. CDR3 nucleotides: TGTGCCAGCAGCTCCCGGGGCGGGAGCTCCTACAATGAGCAGTTCTTC. This sequence joins TRBV7-2 and TRBJ2-1, with TRBD2 matching 7 bases. CDR1 and CDR2 from the germline V gene are SGHTA and FQGNSA. This CDR3 is built from 16 residues. Germline trimming cut 4 bases from V and 0 bases from J; bases unmatched to any gene: 6.